Below are 30 T cell receptor beta chains sequenced from a single sample in a study of prognosis after radiotherapy for stage I lung cancer. Multiplex PCR in two rounds served to amplify TCR beta CDR3 from genomic DNA. Primers specific to each TRBV and TRBJ gene drove first-round PCR. TCRdb reprocessed the multiplex PCR reads via MiXCR and lists one record per CDR3 protein. This sample has more than 11,000 distinct CDR3 sequences, with 31% found just once. This specimen was PBMCs, taken before or after stereotactic body radiation therapy (not recorded which). The origin of the receptors is a donor over 45 with non-small cell lung cancer.

This clonotype ranks as medium-sized (0.01 to 0.1%). CDR3 protein: CASSPRLAAYEQYF. The DNA of the CDR3 is TGTGCCAGCAGTCCCAGACTAGCGGCCTACGAGCAGTACTTC. This sequence joins TRBV28 and TRBJ2-7; 9 bases fit TRBD2. The CDR3 extends over 14 amino acids. Germline lookup yields CDR1 MDHEN and CDR2 SYDVKM. After removal of 5 bases from V and 2 bases from J, the junction contained 4 bases not matched to a gene.

The table lists this clonotype with many counts. Being one base from a much bigger clone, this may be a read error. As the CDR3 is not closed by the conserved phenylalanine or tryptophan, this likely results from a read error. This chain links TRBV7-8 with TRBJ1-1, with a weak D call TRBD1 (6 bases). The CDR3 extends over 15 amino acids. Trimming took 5 bases from V and 4 from J, leaving 17 bases between them. Per the germline V gene, CDR1 is SGHVS and CDR2 is FQNEAQ. The CDR3, as DNA: TGTGCCAGCAGCCTCATGGGCGGGGGGCTCACTGAAGCTTTCCTT. Translating gives CASSLMGGGLTEAFL.

This clonotype was observed many times. The chain employs TRBV11-2 and TRBJ2-4; D unclear. Germline lookup yields CDR1 SGHAT and CDR2 FQNNGV. Trimming took off 0 bases at V and 0 bases at J, with 15 bases between the two ends. The CDR3 totals 18 residues. The CDR3 DNA reads as TGTGCCAGCAGCTTAGATTTGGGCAGACTTTTAGCCAAAAACATTCAGTACTTC. Its translation is CASSLDLGRLLAKNIQYF.

This clonotype showed up many times. This clone may be a read error of a much larger clone one base away. The chain links TRBV7-9 to TRBJ1-1; D is ambiguous. This CDR3 contains 13 residues. V shed 5 bases and J shed 4 bases, with 11 bases lying between them. The germline CDR1 and CDR2 sequences are SEHNR and FQNEAQ (reference sequence). The CDR3 reads CASSLGLSTEAFF. The CDR3 DNA is TGTGCCAGCAGCCTCGGATTGAGCACTGAAGCTTTCTTT.

A remark on this clonotype: A read error may explain this, as a much larger clone is one base away. The chain joins TRBV6-5 to TRBJ2-1, with 11 bases lining up with TRBD2. The germline gives CDR1 MNHEY, CDR2 SVGAGI. The CDR3 length is 19 residues. The CDR3 bases are TGTGCCAGCAGTTACTTTGAGACTAGCGGGGTCAGCTCCTACAATGAGCTGTTCTTC. Protein sequence: CASSYFETSGVSSYNELFF.

The genes are TRBV20-1 and TRBJ2-3; TRBD2 matches 7 bases. The CDR3 consists of 14 residues. V was clipped by 3 bases and J by 5 bases; unmatched bases: 8. In germline, CDR1 is DFQATT, CDR2 SNEGSKA (reference sequence). CDR3 sequence: CSASVAGRGDTQYF. CDR3 sequence (DNA): TGCAGTGCTAGCGTAGCGGGTAGGGGAGATACGCAGTATTTT.

Judged by abundance, this clonotype is medium-sized. The V and J genes are TRBV2 and TRBJ1-5; the D gene is possibly TRBD1 (5 bases). The CDR3 loop spans 14 amino acids. From germline, CDR1 is SNHLY and CDR2 FYNNEI. The ends were cut back, 9 bases at V and 4 bases at J, with 16 bases in the middle. CDR3 loop: CASRMRGANQPQHF. The CDR3, as DNA: TGTGCCAGTCGGATGAGGGGAGCGAATCAGCCCCAGCATTTT.

The genes are TRBV28 and TRBJ2-6; D not resolved. Between the trimmed V and J ends, which lost 10 bases and 10 bases, there was a span of 20 bases. From germline, CDR1 is MDHEN and CDR2 SYDVKM. CDR3 length: 14 amino acids. The CDR3 nucleotides are TGTGCCACCGACCACACCCCTGTGGCGAACGTCCTGACTTTC. This encodes CATDHTPVANVLTF.

In its sample, this clonotype was seen many times. The chain uses TRBV20-1 and TRBJ1-5; a weak D match, TRBD1 (5 bases). V was clipped by 6 bases and J by 5 bases, with 14 bases between them. Germline lookup yields CDR1 DFQATT and CDR2 SNEGSKA (reference sequence). The CDR3 runs to 13 residues. The CDR3 loop is CSARTSYDQPQHF. The CDR3 region has the DNA TGCAGTGCCCGGACATCTTATGATCAGCCCCAGCATTTT.

The sample holds one count of this clonotype. V and J are TRBV2 and TRBJ2-3; no firm D call. Germline CDR1 is SNHLY and CDR2 is FYNNEI. The CDR3 sequence is 12 residues long. V shed 8 bases and J shed 0 bases, with 6 bases lying between them. The CDR3 sequence: CASASSTDTQYF. The DNA for the CDR3 is TGTGCCAGCGCTTCGAGCACAGATACGCAGTATTTT. Drawing the rest from reference TRBV2 and TRBJ2-3, the complete variable domain is EPEVTQTPSHQVTQMGQEVILRCVPISNHLYFYWYRQILGQKVEFLVSFYNNEISEKSEIFDDQFSVERPDGSNFTLKIRSTKLEDSAMYFCASASSTDTQYFGPGTRLTVL.

This clonotype occurred once. A junction end diverges from the germline sequence, so it may reflect a read error. The chain is built from TRBV2 and TRBJ2-1; D tentatively fits TRBD1 or TRBD2 (6 bases each). This CDR3 has 15 amino acids. Germline V CDR1 and CDR2: SNHLY, FYNNEI. CDR3 sequence: CASRGGVGSYNDQFF. The CDR3, as DNA: TGTGCTAGCAGGGGCGGGGTGGGCTCCTACAATGATCAGTTCTTC.

This clonotype was detected ten times or more. The chain carries TRBV27 and TRBJ2-1; 7 positions agree with TRBD2. Germline V CDR1 and CDR2: MNHEY, SMNVEV (reference sequence). The CDR3 covers 17 residues. V shed 4 bases, J shed 7 bases, and the junction held 16 bases outside the gene matches. This chain's CDR3 is CASSSTNGGSGRNEQFF. In DNA, the CDR3 is TGTGCCAGCAGTTCTACCAACGGGGGGAGTGGTAGGAATGAGCAGTTCTTC.

To note about this clonotype: The junction departs from germline at one end; a sequencing error may be responsible. The V and J genes are TRBV19 and TRBJ2-7; D is perhaps TRBD2 (6 bases). The CDR3 covers 14 residues. From germline, CDR1 is LNHDA and CDR2 SQIVND (reference sequence). The DNA for the CDR3 is TGTGCCAGCAGTATTGGAGGGACGTCCTGCGAGCAGTACTTC. This sequence encodes CASSIGGTSCEQYF.

This clonotype was recorded many times. This chain connects TRBV24-1 to TRBJ1-4, with TRBD1 matching 8 bases. The trim removed 5 bases at V and 7 bases at J, leaving 2 bases unmatched. The V gene's germline CDR1 is KGHDR and CDR2 SFDVKD. The CDR3 is 13 residues long. The CDR3 DNA reads as TGTGCCACCAGTGGGGGGACAGGTGAAAAACTGTTTTTT. This codes for CATSGGTGEKLFF.

By frequency in the sample, this clonotype is medium-sized (0.01 to 0.1%). V gene TRBV20-1 combines with J gene TRBJ2-3, with 7 bases identical to TRBD2. After removal of 2 bases from V and 0 bases from J, the junction contained 5 bases not matched to a gene. The CDR3 covers 15 residues. CDR1 DFQATT and CDR2 SNEGSKA come from the germline V gene (reference sequence). The CDR3 is CSARRHSGSTDTQYF. Here the CDR3 DNA reads TGCAGTGCTAGACGACATAGCGGGAGCACAGATACGCAGTATTTT.

As for this clonotype: One junction end does not reproduce the germline sequence, and a read error may be involved. This sequence joins TRBV5-1 and TRBJ2-7; a weak D match, TRBD2 (6 bases). The CDR3 has 14 amino acids. The germline V gene has CDR1 SGHRS and CDR2 YFSETQ. The CDR3 loop is CARSFSRGRTEQYF. In DNA, the CDR3 is TGCGCCAGAAGCTTTTCTAGAGGGAGGACCGAGCAGTACTTC.

This clonotype appeared many times. DNA for the CDR3: TGCAGTGCTAAGACTAGCGGGAGATCCTACGAGCAGTACTTC. It translates to CSAKTSGRSYEQYF. The J gene is TRBJ2-7, the V gene TRBV20-1; 12 bases agree with TRBD2. The V segment lost 4 bases and the J segment 1 base; nucleotides outside the gene matches: 2. Germline-derived CDR1 and CDR2 are DFQATT and SNEGSKA (reference sequence). The CDR3 spans 14 residues.

CDR3 nucleotide sequence: TGTGCCAGCAGATATACATCAGTTATCCCAGCGGGCGGACTAGCGGAGCGGGTCAATGAGCAGTTCTTC. Its protein product is CASRYTSVIPAGGLAERVNEQFF. The chain joins TRBV6-2 or TRBV6-3 to TRBJ2-1; 10 bases agree with TRBD2. CDR3 size: 23 residues. Germline V gene sequence: CDR1 MNHEY, CDR2 SVGEGT. Trimming took 6 bases from V and 6 from J; bases not matched to a gene: 32.

The chain joins TRBV7-6 to TRBJ2-7, with 14 bases fitting TRBD2. V was pared by 5 bases and J by 5 bases, with 8 bases of the junction left unmatched. This CDR3 is built from 16 residues. CDR1 is SGHVS, CDR2 FNYEAQ, per germline. The DNA for the CDR3 is TGTGCCAGCAGCCCGGGACTAGCGGGAGAGTCCCACGAGCAGTACTTC. Translated, it gives CASSPGLAGESHEQYF.

A word on this clonotype: Its ends do not fully match the called genes, so a read error is possible. This rearrangement joins TRBV6-2 or TRBV6-3 to TRBJ2-3, with D possibly being TRBD2 (5 bases). Per the germline V gene, CDR1 is MNHEY and CDR2 is SVGEGT. This CDR3 has 13 residues. The CDR3 reads CASSEQRVDTQYF. The CDR3 DNA reads TGTGCCAGCAGTGAACAGAGGGTAGATACGCAGTACTTT.

This clonotype showed up many times. The chain combines TRBV5-5 with TRBJ2-7, with 11 positions matching TRBD2. The CDR3 contains 14 residues. With V trimmed by 3 bases and J by 7 bases, 6 bases remained unmatched. CDR1 and CDR2 (germline): SGHKS, YYEKEE (reference sequence). CDR3 bases: TGTGCCAGCAGCTGGGGGACTAGCGGTCTGGAGCAGTACTTC. This encodes CASSWGTSGLEQYF.

This clonotype was seen more than once but under ten times. The chain combines TRBV7-3 with TRBJ2-2, with TRBD2 identical over 8 bases. This CDR3 has 15 residues. In germline, CDR1 is SGHTA, CDR2 FQGTGA. The trim removed 6 bases at V and 2 bases at J, leaving 5 bases unmatched. CDR3 DNA sequence: TGTGCCAGCAGTCCGGGACTAGTAAACACCGGGGAGCTGTTTTTT. This sequence encodes CASSPGLVNTGELFF.

This clonotype has a count of ten or more. The V and J genes are TRBV29-1 and TRBJ2-3, with D perhaps TRBD2 (6 bases). Germline V CDR1 and CDR2: SQVTM, ANQGSEA. The CDR3 length is 14 residues. V lost 5 bases and J 1 base, leaving 13 bases between the germline ends. CDR3: CSVRRGPGTDTQYF. The CDR3 coding sequence is TGCAGCGTTCGGCGGGGCCCGGGCACAGATACGCAGTATTTT.

This clonotype was detected many times. Here the CDR3 DNA reads TGTGCCAGCTCACAGGAGGGAGGGAGATCGAAAACTTTCTTT. Its protein is CASSQEGGRSKTFF. The chain combines TRBV18 with TRBJ1-1, with D hard to call. Trimming stripped 4 bases from V and 12 bases from J, with 21 bases between. Per germline, CDR1 KGHSH and CDR2 LQKENI. This CDR3 has 14 residues.

The chain combines TRBV2 with TRBJ2-7; D may match TRBD1 or TRBD2 (6 bases each). The V gene's germline CDR1 is SNHLY and CDR2 FYNNEI. The CDR3 is made up of 14 amino acids. The CDR3 DNA reads TGTACTAGCAGTGAGCACAGAAGACAGGTAGAGCAGTACTTC. It translates to CTSSEHRRQVEQYF. Full variable domain (outside the CDR3, taken from reference TRBV2 and TRBJ2-7): EPEVTQTPSHQVTQMGQEVILRCVPISNHLYFYWYRQILGQKVEFLVSFYNNEISEKSEIFDDQFSVERPDGSNFTLKIRSTKLEDSAMYFCTSSEHRRQVEQYFGPGTRLTVT.

This clonotype was observed once. A much larger clone differs from this one at a single base, so this may be a read error. V is TRBV7-3 and J is TRBJ1-1; D is unresolved. Per the germline V gene, CDR1 is SGHTA and CDR2 is FQGTGA. CDR3 length: 14 residues. Here the CDR3 DNA reads TGTGTCAGCAGCTCCCCCGTTTTAGACACTGAAGCTTTCTTT. Residues: CVSSSPVLDTEAFF. Full variable domain (rest looked up from reference TRBV7-3 and TRBJ1-1): GAGVSQTPSNKVTEKGKYVELRCDPISGHTALYWYRQSLGQGPEFLIYFQGTGAADDSGLPNDRFFAVRPEGSVSTLKIQRTERGDSAVYLCVSSSPVLDTEAFFGQGTRLTVV.

In its sample, this clonotype was seen many times. V gene TRBV12-3 or TRBV12-4 combines with J gene TRBJ2-3; a possible D gene is TRBD2 (6 bases). The germline V and J ends were trimmed by 4 bases and 6 bases, with 23 bases remaining between them. The CDR3 has 17 amino acids. The CDR3 loop reads CASSYARGRLGSDTQYF. CDR3 nucleotide sequence: TGTGCCAGCAGTTACGCCCGGGGGAGGCTAGGGTCGGATACGCAGTATTTT.

In its sample, this clonotype was seen many times. The chain joins TRBV6-1 to TRBJ2-3, with no clear D. Looked up from germline, CDR1 is MNHNS and CDR2 is SASEGT. Trimming took off 5 bases at V and 5 bases at J, with 5 bases between the two ends. This CDR3 contains 11 residues. The CDR3 bases are TGTGCCAGCAGTCCCCTAGATACGCAGTATTTT. Amino acids: CASSPLDTQYF.

This clonotype was recorded at least ten times. The CDR3 region has the DNA TGCAGTGCTACGGCTAGCGGGCAGGTTTTAGAGACCCAGTACTTC. Its protein product is CSATASGQVLETQYF. The chain joins TRBV20-1 to TRBJ2-5; 8 bases are a match to TRBD2. Trimming removed 4 bases from V and 4 bases from J; junction bases left unmatched: 11. CDR3 length: 15 amino acids. CDR1 is DFQATT and CDR2 is SNEGSKA in the germline V gene (reference sequence).

CDR3 protein: CAISEGRAYEQYF. The CDR3 region has the DNA TGTGCCATCTCCGAGGGCAGGGCCTACGAGCAGTACTTC. The chain combines TRBV2 with TRBJ2-7; D may correspond to TRBD1 or TRBD2 (5 bases each). Germline values: CDR1 SNHLY, CDR2 FYNNEI. The CDR3 spans 13 residues. V was pared by 10 bases and J by 2 bases, with 15 bases between.